Following are 32 T cell receptor beta chains from one sample sequenced in a study of T cell responses to AZD1222 COVID-19 vaccine. Some clones are missing from TCRdb's copy, which holds only in-frame ones; the method was immunoSEQ multiplex PCR. The table records roughly 100,000 clones, over 70% of them present only once. Sample: peripheral blood, taken on day 0 of AZD1222 vaccination. These receptors were collected from an adult in good health.

The chain uses TRBV9 and TRBJ1-2; D gene unclear. This CDR3 contains 13 residues. From germline, CDR1 is SGDLS and CDR2 YYNGEE. V lost 0 bases and J lost 4, with 7 bases in between. This chain's CDR3 is CASSVDPIYGYTF. The CDR3 DNA reads as TGTGCCAGCAGCGTAGATCCCATCTATGGCTACACCTTC.

The V and J genes are TRBV18 and TRBJ1-4; D might be TRBD1 (6 bases). CDR1 KGHSH and CDR2 LQKENI come from the germline V gene. This CDR3 has 15 amino acids. The ends were cut back, 3 bases at V and 8 bases at J, with 16 bases in the middle. The CDR3 reads CASSPSTGPGEKLFF. The DNA for the CDR3 is TGTGCCAGCTCACCCTCGACAGGCCCAGGGGAAAAACTGTTTTTT.

J is TRBJ2-3 and V is TRBV30, with 7 bases aligning to TRBD2. This CDR3 spans 14 amino acids. Germline CDR1 reads GTSNPN; CDR2 reads SVGIG (reference sequence). V trimming: 1 base; J trimming: 5 bases; junction bases outside the gene matches: 6. The CDR3 region has the DNA TGTGCCTGGAGTGAAACGGGCGGGGGAGATACGCAGTATTTT. This encodes CAWSETGGGDTQYF.

The gene calls are TRBV5-4 and TRBJ1-5, with a possible D match to TRBD1 (5 bases). The CDR3 has 14 residues. The germline V gene encodes CDR1 SGHNT and CDR2 YYREEE (reference sequence). V was cut by 0 bases and J by 6 bases, with 10 bases left in between. The CDR3 bases are TGTGCCAGCAGCTTGGGCAGGGCTGGTCAGCCCCAGCATTTT. Residues: CASSLGRAGQPQHF.

In DNA form, the CDR3 reads TGTGCCAGCAGGGCACAGGGTTACCGAAGGAGCTCCTATAATTCACCCCTCCACTTT. This translates into CASRAQGYRRSSYNSPLHF. V usage is TRBV2 and J usage is TRBJ1-6; weak D call: TRBD1 (6 bases). Looked up from germline, CDR1 is SNHLY and CDR2 is FYNNEI. V lost 6 bases, J lost 0 bases, and 21 bases lay in between. The CDR3 has 19 residues.

The V call is TRBV5-4, the J call TRBJ2-2; 8 bases fit TRBD1. The CDR3 is 15 residues long. V shed 0 bases, J shed 8 bases, and the junction held 6 bases outside the gene matches. From germline, CDR1 is SGHNT and CDR2 YYREEE (reference sequence). In DNA form, the CDR3 reads TGTGCCAGCAGCTTGGTGGGACAGGAGATTGGGGAGCTGTTTTTT. It translates to CASSLVGQEIGELFF.

This chain links TRBV27 with TRBJ1-2; 10 bases align to TRBD1. Germline lookup yields CDR1 MNHEY and CDR2 SMNVEV (reference sequence). V dropped 6 bases and J dropped 10; count of bases not matched to a gene: 17. The CDR3 runs to 16 residues. CDR3 in amino acids: CASSLRLTGGDTFYTF. CDR3 nucleotides: TGTGCCAGCAGCTTAAGGTTGACAGGGGGCGATACCTTCTACACCTTC.

V usage is TRBV4-3 and J usage is TRBJ1-6, with D possibly being TRBD1 (5 bases). From germline, CDR1 is LGHNA and CDR2 YSLEER. The CDR3 totals 14 residues. Trimming took 0 bases from V and 10 from J, leaving 10 bases between them. The CDR3: CASSQETRGSPLHF. The CDR3 region has the DNA TGCGCCAGCAGCCAAGAAACGAGGGGATCACCCCTCCACTTT.

The chain couples TRBV5-1 to TRBJ2-5, with D possibly matching TRBD1 (5 bases). V lost 0 bases and J lost 0, with 6 bases in between. This CDR3 comprises 14 residues. Germline loops: CDR1 SGHRS, CDR2 YFSETQ. CDR3: CASSLGQHQETQYF. CDR3 nucleotides: TGCGCCAGCAGCTTGGGACAGCACCAAGAGACCCAGTACTTC.

The rearrangement links TRBV18 to TRBJ1-1; D is undetermined. The CDR3 is made up of 15 amino acids. The V and J ends lost 0 bases and 4 bases respectively, with 12 bases between them. Germline V gene data show CDR1 as KGHSH and CDR2 as LQKENI. Here the CDR3 reads CASSPPSMGGTEAFF. The DNA of the CDR3 is TGTGCCAGCTCACCACCATCGATGGGCGGCACTGAAGCTTTCTTT.

This rearrangement joins TRBV4-1 to TRBJ1-4; D call uncertain. The CDR3 totals 15 residues. V dropped 6 bases and J dropped 12 bases, with 23 bases sitting between them. Per the germline V gene, CDR1 is MGHRA and CDR2 is YSYEKL. CDR3 loop: CASRLALASGYELFF. The CDR3, as DNA: TGCGCCAGCAGACTTGCCCTTGCGAGTGGGTATGAACTGTTTTTT.

This clone was recorded once. This chain connects TRBV5-1 to TRBJ1-2; D perhaps matches TRBD1 (5 bases). V was shortened by 0 bases and J by 0 bases, with 6 bases between the two germline ends. The CDR3 has 14 residues. CDR1 and CDR2 (germline): SGHRS, YFSETQ. The CDR3 nucleotides are TGCGCCAGCAGCTTGGGGGGGACTAACTATGGCTACACCTTC. This translates into CASSLGGTNYGYTF.

The V and J genes are TRBV9 and TRBJ1-5; D not certain. Trimming removed 0 bases at V and 0 bases at J, with 10 bases between. The CDR3 runs 16 residues. The germline V gene encodes CDR1 SGDLS and CDR2 YYNGEE. CDR3 loop: CASSVGQDYSNQPQHF. Written as DNA, the CDR3 is TGTGCCAGCAGCGTAGGGCAGGACTATAGCAATCAGCCCCAGCATTTT.

The chain uses TRBV27 and TRBJ1-6, with a tentative D call TRBD1 (5 bases). Germline assignment: CDR1 MNHEY and CDR2 SMNVEV (reference sequence). With 10 bases removed from V and 8 bases from J, the gap between germline ends came to 12 bases. The CDR3 extends over 12 amino acids. CDR3 in amino acids: CATGTGDSPLHF. CDR3 sequence (DNA): TGTGCCACCGGGACTGGGGATTCACCCCTCCACTTT.

V gene TRBV6-1 combines with J gene TRBJ1-1; a possible D gene is TRBD1 (6 bases). This CDR3 is 15 amino acids long. Trimming shortened V by 0 bases and J by 7 bases, and 15 bases separated the two germline ends. Germline V gives CDR1 MNHNS, CDR2 SASEGT. In nucleotides, the CDR3 is TGTGCCAGCAGTGAAGCGGGACACCCCAGAGGTGAAGCTTTCTTT. Protein sequence: CASSEAGHPRGEAFF.

The rearrangement links TRBV19 to TRBJ1-1; a possible D gene is TRBD1 (6 bases). Trimming took off 8 bases at V and 3 bases at J, with 10 bases between the two ends. The germline CDR1 and CDR2 sequences are LNHDA and SQIVND (reference sequence). The CDR3 length is 12 residues. The CDR3 DNA reads TGTGCCAGTTCGGGGGGCCACACTGAAGCTTTCTTT. Protein sequence: CASSGGHTEAFF.

The chain uses TRBV4-2 and TRBJ2-1, with 9 bases aligning to TRBD2. There are 18 residues in the CDR3. Per germline, CDR1 LGHNA and CDR2 YNFKEQ. The trim removed 0 bases at V and 4 bases at J, leaving 10 bases unmatched. This CDR3 reads CASSQDYGIAGAYNEQFF. The DNA of the CDR3 is TGTGCCAGCAGCCAAGATTACGGGATAGCGGGGGCGTACAATGAGCAGTTCTTC.

The chain links TRBV28 to TRBJ2-1; 8 bases align to TRBD1. With 2 bases clipped from V and 7 bases from J, the junction kept 7 bases outside the gene matches. The germline gives CDR1 MDHEN, CDR2 SYDVKM. This CDR3 contains 15 residues. The CDR3, as DNA: TGTGCCAGCAGTTTACCCGGGACAGGTCGAAATGAGCAGTTCTTC. It codes for CASSLPGTGRNEQFF.

V and J are TRBV5-4 and TRBJ2-3; the match to TRBD1 covers 9 bases. This CDR3 contains 15 residues. The V gene's germline CDR1 is SGHNT and CDR2 YYREEE (reference sequence). V shed 5 bases, J shed 0 bases, and the junction held 4 bases outside the gene matches. The CDR3 DNA reads TGTGCCAGCAGTACCGGGACAGGGAGCACAGATACGCAGTATTTT. Protein product: CASSTGTGSTDTQYF.

This chain connects TRBV29-1 to TRBJ2-1, with TRBD1 as a possible D gene (6 bases). CDR3 length equals 15 residues. Germline loops: CDR1 SQVTM, CDR2 ANQGSEA. Trimming removed 5 bases at V and 8 bases at J, with 22 bases between. In DNA, the CDR3 is TGCAGCGTTCAAACAGGGAAGGCTGTGTGGGATGAGCAGTTCTTC. Translation: CSVQTGKAVWDEQFF.

The genes are TRBV19 and TRBJ2-5, with D uncertain. CDR1 is LNHDA and CDR2 is SQIVND in the germline V gene (reference sequence). This CDR3 is 12 amino acids long. V was pared by 5 bases and J by 5 bases, with 9 bases between. CDR3 in amino acids: CASSSSPETQYF. The CDR3 region has the DNA TGTGCCAGTAGTTCCTCTCCGGAGACCCAGTACTTC.

The rearrangement uses TRBV11-2 and TRBJ1-1; D gene unclear. Germline lookup yields CDR1 SGHAT and CDR2 FQNNGV. The V and J ends lost 5 bases and 4 bases respectively, with 11 bases between them. The CDR3 has 13 amino acids. In DNA form, the CDR3 reads TGTGCCAGCAGCCTAAATTTGGGCACTGAAGCTTTCTTT. Its translation: CASSLNLGTEAFF.

V usage is TRBV19 and J usage is TRBJ2-3; 8 bases agree with TRBD1. CDR1 is LNHDA, CDR2 SQIVND, per germline (reference sequence). CDR3 size: 13 residues. J gave up 2 bases and V 10 bases, and 5 bases lay outside the gene matches. The CDR3 loop is CATRDRPTDTQYF. CDR3 nucleotide sequence: TGTGCCACTAGGGACAGGCCCACAGATACGCAGTATTTT.

The V and J genes are TRBV19 and TRBJ2-5, with a tentative D call TRBD2 (5 bases). The germline CDR1 and CDR2 sequences are LNHDA and SQIVND (reference sequence). V was shortened by 3 bases and J by 5 bases, with 13 bases between the two germline ends. The CDR3 has 14 amino acids. For the CDR3, the DNA is TGTGCCAGTAGTATCGTCGACGGGGTGGAGACCCAGTACTTC. Its protein product is CASSIVDGVETQYF.

This chain links TRBV5-4 with TRBJ2-7, with a possible D match to TRBD2 (6 bases). The V end lost 4 bases, the J end lost 6 bases, and 26 bases lay between the germline ends. Germline values: CDR1 SGHNT, CDR2 YYREEE (reference sequence). CDR3 size: 17 residues. The CDR3 sequence: CASSLGIRTIMPREQYF. The CDR3 DNA reads as TGTGCCAGCAGCCTAGGTATTCGGACTATCATGCCCCGCGAGCAGTACTTC.

This rearrangement joins TRBV12-5 to TRBJ1-5; a possible D gene is TRBD1 (6 bases). This CDR3 contains 13 residues. The V end lost 7 bases, the J end lost 7 bases, and 14 bases lay between the germline ends. The V gene's germline CDR1 is LGHNT and CDR2 FRNRAP. This CDR3 reads CASAVQGGQPQHF. CDR3 DNA sequence: TGTGCTAGTGCCGTACAGGGAGGACAGCCCCAGCATTTT.

The chain employs TRBV21-1 and TRBJ2-1; the table's D call, TRBD2, has no DNA check behind it. TRBV21-1 has pseudogene status. The CDR3 has 13 residues. CDR3 in DNA: TGTGCCAGCACCAAGCGGGAGCACCATGAGCAGTTCTTC. Protein: CASTKREHHEQFF.

The chain couples TRBV3-1 (or the pseudogene TRBV3-2) to TRBJ2-2; no clear D. V dropped 5 bases and J dropped 2 bases, with 6 bases sitting between them. CDR1 and CDR2 (germline): LGHDT, YNNKEL (reference sequence). The CDR3 extends over 13 amino acids. CDR3 nucleotide sequence: TGTGCCAGCAGCTTACAAAACACCGGGGAGCTGTTTTTT. Encoded protein: CASSLQNTGELFF.

The chain employs TRBV11-2 and TRBJ1-2; 10 bases line up with TRBD1. V trimming: 3 bases; J trimming: 3 bases; junction bases outside the gene matches: 4. The CDR3 spans 15 residues. The V gene's germline CDR1 is SGHAT and CDR2 FQNNGV. CDR3 region: CASSFRDRGDYGYTF. DNA for the CDR3: TGTGCCAGCAGCTTCCGGGACAGGGGTGACTATGGCTACACCTTC.

This clone came up once. This chain links TRBV5-1 with TRBJ2-7; D gene unclear. The length of the CDR3 is 11 residues. Germline CDR1 and CDR2: SGHRS and YFSETQ. V was pared by 3 bases and J by 0 bases, with 1 base between. CDR3 DNA: TGCGCCAGCAGCTCCTCCTACGAGCAGTACTTC. It encodes CASSSSYEQYF.

The rearrangement uses TRBV24-1 and TRBJ1-1; D call uncertain. Trimming cost V 2 bases and J 5 bases, with 8 bases left between them. Looked up from germline, CDR1 is KGHDR and CDR2 is SFDVKD. This CDR3 spans 13 amino acids. The CDR3 nucleotides read TGTGCCACCAGTGATTGGACGGGTACTGAAGCTTTCTTT. Translating gives CATSDWTGTEAFF.

This chain joins TRBV6-5 and TRBJ1-3; D gene ambiguous. Germline V gives CDR1 MNHEY, CDR2 SVGAGI. The CDR3 runs to 15 residues. Trimming stripped 4 bases from V and 1 base from J, with 11 bases between. Written as DNA, the CDR3 is TGTGCCAGCAGTTTACAGTTTGGGTCTGGAAACACCATATATTTT. Amino acids: CASSLQFGSGNTIYF.